One and the same sample provided the 4 T cell receptor beta chains below, sequenced in a study of T cell repertoires in cytomegalovirus infection (dated by TCRdb to the late 2010s). In light of the paper, this sample's treatment or condition label describes: in vitro stimulation with specific CMV peptide epitopes to enrich CMV-specific T cells. The sequencer was an Illumina HiSeq 1500. TCRdb ran its own pipeline on the public reads, namely fastp trimming at Q25 and MiXCR clone calling, and kept in-frame beta chains. One record per CDR3 amino acid sequence lists the most common genes and DNA. The sample contains 650,000 to 900,000 distinct CDR3 sequences, 25% to 30% of them found a single time. Under 15% of the sample rests with the top ten. The antigens these receptors bind are not known. The specimen was cultured CD8+ T cells from PBMCs, collected from culture after CMV antigen stimulation. The receptor set was obtained from a human donor in good health (CMV status not recorded). Some clones in this sample may be carry-over from other donors' samples.

The CDR3 sequence is CASSRGGSPPNYGYTF. The CDR3 DNA is TGTGCCAGCAGCCGCGGCGGTTCCCCACCCAACTATGGCTACACCTTC. The chain combines TRBV6-5 with TRBJ1-2; no clear D. The V end was cut by 6 bases, the J end by 2 bases, with 19 bases between. CDR1 and CDR2 from the germline V gene are MNHEY and SVGAGI. There are 16 residues in the CDR3.

V usage is TRBV11-3 and J usage is TRBJ1-6; TRBD1 matches at 12 bases. Losses at the gene ends were 5 bases for V and 0 bases for J; bases not matched to a gene: 17. Germline V CDR1 and CDR2: SGHNT, YENEEA. CDR3 length equals 22 residues. CDR3 bases: TGTGCCAGCAGCCCGGGACAGGGGGCGATCATAAGGGGGGGCTCCTATAATTCACCCCTCCACTTT. Its translation: CASSPGQGAIIRGGSYNSPLHF.

The chain carries TRBV10-3 and TRBJ2-3; a weak D match, TRBD1 (6 bases). V shed 6 bases and J shed 1 base, with 17 bases lying between them. CDR1 and CDR2 from the germline V gene are ENHRY and SYGVKD. CDR3 length: 16 amino acids. The CDR3 spells CAIRGTRGSGTDTQYF. The CDR3 bases are TGTGCCATCAGGGGGACAAGAGGGTCGGGCACAGATACGCAGTATTTT.

The chain is built from TRBV12-5 and TRBJ2-2; D call uncertain. The CDR3 is 16 amino acids. Germline CDR1 is LGHNT and CDR2 is FRNRAP. Trimming shortened V by 3 bases and J by 5 bases, and 16 bases separated the two germline ends. The DNA for the CDR3 is TGTGCTAGTGGTTTTCAGACCTCAGACCGAACCGGGGAGCTGTTTTTT. Translated: CASGFQTSDRTGELFF. Full variable domain (rest looked up from reference TRBV12-5 and TRBJ2-2): DARVTQTPRHKVTEMGQEVTMRCQPILGHNTVFWYRQTMMQGLELLAYFRNRAPLDDSGMPKDRFSAEMPDATLATLKIQPSEPRDSAVYFCASGFQTSDRTGELFFGEGSRLTVL.